These T cell receptor beta chains were read from a single sample in a study of human T cells and chemical hapten exposure. MiXCR, applied by TCRdb to the RACE reads, yields one record per CDR3 protein. The sample includes nearly 95,000 distinct CDR3 sequences, 9.5% to 11% of them seen just once. The source was whole blood, collected in connection with sensitization to the hapten diphenylcyclopropenone (DPC). The receptor source for this set is a middle-aged man with alopecia areata. Some clones in this sample may be carry-over from other donors' samples. Both conserved end residues are part of each CDR3. Fields, in order: V gene, CDR3 length, J gene, D gene, clone size, CDR3 protein, CDR3 DNA. A D gene is named only where the DNA matches it firmly. Size values are once, few and many counts, or a class for expanded clones, and some rows have none.

TRBV6-5	14	TRBJ1-1	.	many	CASRRGPMNTEAFF	TGTGCCAGCAGGCGGGGGCCCATGAACACTGAAGCTTTCTTT
TRBV12-5	11	TRBJ2-1	.	few	CASGPHNEQFF	TGTGCTAGTGGTCCCCACAATGAGCAGTTCTTC
TRBV10-3	15	TRBJ1-1	.	.	CATSLAQGLDTEAFF	TGTGCCACCAGCCTAGCCCAGGGGCTTGACACTGAAGCTTTCTTT
TRBV18	17	TRBJ2-1	TRBD2	few	CASSPSRLAGVHNEQFF	TGTGCCAGCTCACCCTCCAGATTGGCGGGAGTCCACAATGAGCAGTTCTTC
TRBV6-2/TRBV6-3	13	TRBJ1-5	.	many	CASSRQHNQPQHF	TGTGCCAGCAGTAGACAGCACAATCAGCCCCAGCATTTT
TRBV24-1	16	TRBJ2-5	TRBD1	.	CATSGQSAGGEETQYF	TGTGCCACCAGTGGTCAAAGCGCAGGGGGCGAGGAGACCCAGTACTTC
TRBV30	17	TRBJ1-1	.	.	CAWSRDTQVQGDTEAFF	TGTGCCTGGAGTCGGGACACCCAGGTCCAGGGAGACACTGAAGCTTTCTTT
TRBV27	13	TRBJ2-7	.	.	CASSGRTSYEQYF	TGTGCCAGCAGTGGCAGGACAAGTTACGAGCAGTACTTC
TRBV10-3	14	TRBJ1-2	.	.	CAIAAGESNYGYTF	TGTGCCATCGCGGCAGGGGAATCTAACTATGGCTACACCTTC
TRBV6-5	18	TRBJ1-1	TRBD1	few	CASSYSTGTGWMNTEAFF	TGTGCCAGCAGTTACTCAACCGGGACAGGTTGGATGAACACTGAAGCTTTCTTT
TRBV3-1	15	TRBJ2-2	.	many	CASSPGTVNTGELFF	TGTGCCAGCAGCCCAGGGACGGTCAACACCGGGGAGCTGTTTTTT
TRBV12-3/TRBV12-4	13	TRBJ1-1	.	many	CASSLKENTEAFF	TGTGCCAGCAGTTTAAAAGAAAACACTGAAGCTTTCTTT
TRBV9	15	TRBJ2-2	.	few	CASSTRGRNTGELFF	TGTGCCAGCAGCACCCGAGGTCGGAACACCGGGGAGCTGTTTTTT
TRBV10-3	12	TRBJ2-5	.	many	CATLDRTETQYF	TGTGCCACTCTGGACCGGACAGAGACCCAGTACTTC
TRBV27	13	TRBJ2-3	.	few	CASWRTNTDTQYF	TGTGCCAGCTGGCGGACAAACACAGATACGCAGTATTTT
TRBV12-3/TRBV12-4	15	TRBJ1-6	TRBD1	.	CASSSQGAKNSPLHF	TGTGCCAGCAGTTCACAGGGGGCCAAGAATTCACCCCTCCACTTT
TRBV4-3	17	TRBJ1-6	.	.	CASSPGRRGPGNSPLHF	TGCGCCAGCAGCCCGGGTCGGCGGGGGCCGGGTAATTCACCCCTCCACTTT
TRBV20-1	13	TRBJ2-7	TRBD1	few	CSARRTGAYEQYF	TGCAGTGCTAGAAGGACAGGGGCCTACGAGCAGTACTTC
TRBV6-2/TRBV6-3	15	TRBJ1-5	TRBD1	few	CASSNAGTELQPQHF	TGTGCCAGCAGTAACGCGGGGACAGAATTACAGCCCCAGCATTTT
TRBV6-5	15	TRBJ2-1	.	few	CASSYYGGSYNEQFF	TGTGCCAGCAGTTACTATGGGGGGTCCTACAATGAGCAGTTCTTC
TRBV5-6	17	TRBJ2-5	TRBD1	.	CASSWGTGQGIGETQYF	TGTGCCAGCAGCTGGGGGACAGGGCAGGGGATTGGGGAGACCCAGTACTTC
TRBV3-1	12	TRBJ2-7	.	.	CASSQAKNEQYF	TGTGCCAGCAGCCAAGCTAAAAACGAGCAGTACTTC
TRBV12-3/TRBV12-4	12	TRBJ1-2	.	many	CASSLSAERYTF	TGTGCCAGCAGTTTATCCGCGGAGCGCTACACCTTC
TRBV14	11	TRBJ2-1	.	.	CASRLGDEQFF	TGTGCCAGCAGACTAGGGGATGAGCAGTTCTTC
TRBV28	15	TRBJ2-5	.	few	CASSDTTGFRETQYF	TGTGCCAGCAGTGACACTACAGGGTTCCGAGAGACCCAGTACTTC
TRBV7-9	16	TRBJ2-5	.	.	CASSLELTVGQETQYF	TGTGCCAGCAGCTTAGAACTGACTGTAGGCCAAGAGACCCAGTACTTC
TRBV4-1	15	TRBJ2-1	TRBD2	few	CASSQLAGVDNEQFF	TGCGCCAGCAGCCAACTAGCGGGAGTCGACAATGAGCAGTTCTTC
TRBV9	13	TRBJ1-1	.	many	CASSVGGSFEAFF	TGTGCCAGCAGCGTAGGGGGGAGCTTCGAAGCTTTCTTT
TRBV3-1	14	TRBJ2-1	TRBD2	.	CASSRTSAGEGQFF	TGTGCCAGCAGCCGGACTAGCGCAGGGGAGGGGCAGTTCTTC
TRBV19	16	TRBJ2-2	TRBD2	.	CASYGREGPNTGELFF	TGTGCCAGTTATGGGCGGGAGGGCCCCAACACCGGGGAGCTGTTTTTT
TRBV12-3/TRBV12-4	17	TRBJ2-3	TRBD2	many	CASKKLAGGHSTDTQYF	TGTGCCAGCAAGAAGCTAGCGGGAGGCCACAGCACAGATACGCAGTATTTT
TRBV7-9	15	TRBJ1-4	.	.	CASSLNRPTNEKLFF	TGTGCCAGCAGCTTAAACCGCCCAACTAATGAAAAACTGTTTTTT
TRBV14	16	TRBJ2-2	.	few	CASSQRRGVDTGELFF	TGTGCCAGCAGCCAAAGGAGAGGGGTGGACACCGGGGAGCTGTTTTTT
TRBV19	13	TRBJ2-4	.	few	CASSIGSENIQYF	TGTGCCAGTAGTATTGGGAGTGAAAACATTCAGTACTTC
TRBV6-6	13	TRBJ2-3	.	.	CASTDRTTDTQYF	TGTGCCAGCACCGACCGAACCACAGATACGCAGTATTTT
TRBV29-1	15	TRBJ2-2	.	.	CSVDDPTFNTGELFF	TGCAGCGTTGATGACCCCACCTTTAACACCGGGGAGCTGTTTTTT
TRBV6-5	16	TRBJ2-5	.	.	CASSYSQGQAMQTQYF	TGTGCCAGCAGTTATTCGCAGGGACAAGCGATGCAGACCCAGTACTTC
TRBV20-1	16	TRBJ2-3	TRBD2	.	CSASRGTSGSTDTQYF	TGCAGTGCTTCCCGAGGGACTAGCGGGAGTACAGATACGCAGTATTTT
TRBV29-1	12	TRBJ1-2	TRBD1	.	CSVGQGGYGYTF	TGCAGCGTTGGTCAGGGGGGCTATGGCTACACCTTC
TRBV25-1	15	TRBJ2-1	.	many	CASSGGWTEYNEQFF	TGTGCCAGCAGTGGGGGGTGGACAGAATACAATGAGCAGTTCTTC
TRBV5-4	11	TRBJ1-1	.	.	CASSLGREAFF	TGTGCCAGCAGCTTGGGAAGAGAAGCTTTCTTT
TRBV20-1	13	TRBJ2-3	.	many	CSARAPARDTQYF	TGCAGTGCTAGAGCCCCCGCCCGCGATACGCAGTATTTT
TRBV6-7	14	TRBJ1-1	.	few	CASTGGQKTLGAFF	TGTGCCAGCACAGGCGGACAGAAGACTTTAGGAGCTTTCTTT
TRBV7-2	12	TRBJ2-1	.	.	CASSFMVSGQFF	TGTGCCAGCAGCTTTATGGTAAGCGGGCAGTTCTTC
TRBV5-1	16	TRBJ1-1	.	.	CASSLGAPTPNTEAFF	TGCGCCAGCAGCTTGGGGGCACCCACACCGAACACTGAAGCTTTCTTT